The rows below give T cell receptor beta chains drawn from one sample of a study of shared clonotypes between healthy human individuals. Method: immunoSEQ multiplex PCR; TCRdb's copy keeps in-frame clones and lacks some. The repertoire holds hundreds of thousands of clones, with less than 96% as singletons. Sequenced: naive CD4+ T cells sorted from blood. The origin of the receptors is a woman between 25 and 40 years old in good health. CDR3s include the opening cysteine and the closing phenylalanine or tryptophan. The D gene is left open where the match is weak. Only part of the rows carry a size: once, few, many, or a class if the clone is expanded.

d_call | j_call | clone_size | v_call | cdr3_aa | cdr3_nt
TRBD2 | TRBJ2-7 | . | TRBV14 | CASSQVGGRSKNEQYF | TGTGCCAGCAGCCAAGTCGGCGGGAGATCAAAAAACGAGCAGTACTTC
TRBD1 | TRBJ2-7 | few | TRBV2 | CASSPGQLYEQYF | TGTGCCAGCAGCCCGGGACAGCTATACGAGCAGTACTTC
. | TRBJ2-5 | . | TRBV7-9 | CASSFRGGEETQYF | TGTGCCAGCAGCTTTAGGGGGGGCGAGGAGACCCAGTACTTC
TRBD1 | TRBJ2-7 | . | TRBV7-8 | CASSTAYGTAYEQYF | TGTGCCAGCAGCACAGCCTACGGGACAGCCTACGAGCAGTACTTC
TRBD1 | TRBJ2-1 | . | TRBV5-1 | CASSPGTGVNEQFF | TGCGCCAGCAGCCCAGGGACAGGGGTCAATGAGCAGTTCTTC
. | TRBJ1-3 | few | TRBV30 | CAWGATLSGNTIYF | TGTGCCTGGGGGGCGACCCTCTCTGGAAACACCATATATTTT
TRBD2 | TRBJ2-2 | . | TRBV4-1 | CASSQRTSGRASAGELFF | TGCGCCAGCAGCCAACGGACTAGCGGGAGGGCCTCAGCCGGGGAGCTGTTTTTT
. | TRBJ1-1 | . | TRBV28 | CASSPIPWDKNTEAFF | TGTGCCAGCAGCCCCATCCCGTGGGACAAGAACACTGAAGCTTTCTTT
TRBD1 | TRBJ1-5 | . | TRBV5-1 | CASSEGQLNQPQHF | TGCGCCAGCAGCGAGGGACAGCTAAATCAGCCCCAGCATTTT
. | TRBJ1-5 | few | TRBV4-1 | CASSQARSNQPQHF | TGCGCCAGCAGCCAAGCGCGTAGCAATCAGCCCCAGCATTTT
TRBD1 | TRBJ1-2 | once | TRBV9 | CASSPRQGGYTF | TGTGCCAGCAGCCCGCGACAGGGAGGCTACACCTTC
. | TRBJ1-1 | . | TRBV10-3 | CAISKADTEAFF | TGTGCCATCAGTAAGGCGGACACTGAAGCTTTCTTT
. | TRBJ2-2 | . | TRBV4-2 | CASSQDRRAYGSSGELFF | TGTGCCAGCAGCCAAGATCGACGGGCATATGGTAGCTCCGGGGAGCTGTTTTTT
. | TRBJ2-7 | . | TRBV10-2 | CASSAYSYEQYF | TGCGCCAGCAGTGCATACAGCTACGAGCAGTACTTC
. | TRBJ2-7 | few | TRBV11-2 | CASSLASGRHEQYF | TGTGCCAGCAGCTTAGCGTCAGGGAGGCACGAGCAGTACTTC
TRBD2 | TRBJ2-7 | . | TRBV7-3 | CASSLKTSGRAGEQYF | TGTGCCAGCAGCTTAAAGACTAGCGGGAGAGCGGGCGAGCAGTACTTC
. | TRBJ1-1 | once | TRBV5-5 | CASSLDIARVTEAFF | TGTGCCAGCAGCTTGGATATAGCTCGGGTCACTGAAGCTTTCTTT
TRBD1 | TRBJ2-7 | once | TRBV18 | CASSHGTDSYEQYF | TGTGCCAGCTCACACGGGACAGACTCCTACGAGCAGTACTTC
. | TRBJ1-2 | . | TRBV5-1 | CATIRQNYGYTF | TGCGCCACTATAAGACAGAACTATGGCTACACCTTC
. | TRBJ2-2 | . | TRBV30 | CAWATRNTGELFF | TGTGCCTGGGCCACTAGGAACACCGGGGAGCTGTTTTTT
. | TRBJ1-1 | . | TRBV7-6 | CASSSRRERSGSTEAFF | TGTGCCAGCAGCTCCAGACGGGAGAGGTCGGGTAGCACTGAAGCTTTCTTT
TRBD2 | TRBJ2-1 | . | TRBV5-1 | CASSAPLAGVYNEQFF | TGCGCCAGCAGCGCTCCGCTAGCGGGAGTGTACAATGAGCAGTTCTTC
TRBD2 | TRBJ2-1 | once | TRBV7-9 | CATALTSGGDEQFF | TGTGCCACCGCTCTGACTAGCGGGGGAGATGAGCAGTTCTTC
. | TRBJ2-5 | once | TRBV6-5 | CASSLEGGETQYF | TGTGCCAGCAGTTTGGAGGGTGGGGAGACCCAGTACTTC
. | TRBJ1-5 | . | TRBV18 | CASSHRHFLGVLRNQPQHF | TGTGCCAGCTCACACCGTCATTTCTTAGGGGTGTTGCGCAATCAGCCCCAGCATTTT
. | TRBJ1-2 | . | TRBV18 | CASSPPHSYGYTF | TGTGCCAGCTCACCACCTCACAGCTATGGCTACACCTTC
TRBD1 | TRBJ1-2 | . | TRBV6-5 | CASSSGGLTYTF | TGTGCCAGCAGTTCAGGGGGCCTGACCTACACCTTC
. | TRBJ2-7 | . | TRBV28 | CASSQTYEQYF | TGTGCCAGCAGCCAAACCTACGAGCAGTACTTC
TRBD1 | TRBJ2-5 | . | TRBV25-1 | CASSSTGGWETQYF | TGTGCCAGCAGTAGTACAGGGGGCTGGGAGACCCAGTACTTC
. | TRBJ2-5 | . | TRBV5-1 | CASGPGETQYF | TGCGCCAGTGGTCCGGGAGAGACCCAGTACTTC
. | TRBJ2-3 | once | TRBV28 | CASWGSTDTQYF | TGTGCCAGCTGGGGCAGCACAGATACGCAGTATTTT
. | TRBJ2-1 | . | TRBV18 | CASSFSDEQFF | TGTGCCAGCTCGTTCAGCGATGAGCAGTTCTTC
. | TRBJ2-3 | . | TRBV6-6 | CASSATTDTQYF | TGTGCCAGCAGTGCTACCACAGATACGCAGTATTTT
TRBD1 | TRBJ2-7 | once | TRBV6-1 | CASRVRQGGYEQYF | TGTGCCAGCAGAGTAAGACAGGGTGGATACGAGCAGTACTTC
. | TRBJ1-2 | . | TRBV28 | CASENPGTDGGGYTF | TGTGCCAGCGAGAACCCCGGGACCGACGGAGGGGGCTACACCTTC
. | TRBJ1-5 | . | TRBV28 | CASSLPQGLVPQHF | TGTGCCAGCAGTTTACCCCAGGGACTGGTGCCCCAGCATTTT
. | TRBJ2-1 | . | TRBV2 | CASSGSGDNEQFF | TGTGCCAGCAGTGGCTCCGGGGACAATGAGCAGTTCTTC
. | TRBJ1-2 | . | TRBV6-5 | CASSYSRMYSYGYTF | TGTGCCAGCAGTTACTCGAGGATGTACAGCTATGGCTACACCTTC
TRBD2 | TRBJ2-1 | . | TRBV5-4 | CASSPRAGDSFEQFF | TGTGCCAGCAGCCCGCGAGCGGGAGATTCTTTTGAGCAGTTCTTC
. | TRBJ1-1 | . | TRBV28 | CASSYGRVNTEAFF | TGTGCCAGCAGTTATGGCAGGGTGAACACTGAAGCTTTCTTT
. | TRBJ2-7 | . | TRBV10-1 | CASSDRETSLGEQYF | TGCGCCAGCAGTGACAGGGAGACTAGTCTTGGAGAGCAGTACTTC
TRBD1 | TRBJ1-1 | . | TRBV18 | CASSGDRRNTEAFF | TGTGCCAGCTCAGGGGACAGGCGGAACACTGAAGCTTTCTTT
. | TRBJ2-7 | . | TRBV9 | CASSKFGEGGAEQYF | TGTGCCAGCAGCAAATTTGGGGAGGGGGGCGCCGAGCAGTACTTC
. | TRBJ2-6 | . | TRBV10-3 | CAISRLDSGANVLTF | TGTGCCATCAGCCGACTGGACTCTGGGGCCAACGTCCTGACTTTC
. | TRBJ2-5 | . | TRBV1 | CTSSQVPSGQETQYF | TGCACCAGCAGCCAAGTTCCTAGCGGGCAAGAGACCCAGTACTTC
TRBD2 | TRBJ2-7 | . | TRBV28 | CASTMRGVGSYEQYF | TGTGCCAGCACCATGCGGGGGGTCGGGAGCTACGAGCAGTACTTC
TRBD1 | TRBJ2-7 | . | TRBV5-1 | CASSSGQGWDFYEQYF | TGCGCCAGCAGCTCCGGACAGGGCTGGGATTTCTACGAGCAGTACTTC
. | TRBJ2-3 | . | TRBV21-1 | CASSRDIPRDRGGTDTQYF | TGTGCCAGCAGCAGGGATATACCTCGGGACAGGGGGGGAACAGATACGCAGTATTTT
TRBD2 | TRBJ2-5 | . | TRBV23-1 | CASSQSVYSGLRGSRLRETQYF | TGCGCCAGCAGTCAATCGGTCTACTCGGGCTTGCGCGGGAGCCGTTTAAGGGAGACCCAGTACTTC
TRBD1 | TRBJ2-7 | . | TRBV27 | CASSYRGSYEQYF | TGTGCCAGCAGTTACAGGGGATCCTACGAGCAGTACTTC
. | TRBJ2-6 | . | TRBV18 | CASSPGIGANVLTF | TGTGCCAGCTCACCTGGGATAGGGGCCAACGTCCTGACTTTC
TRBD2 | TRBJ2-7 | . | TRBV18 | CASSTGLAGAYEQYF | TGTGCCAGCTCAACCGGACTAGCGGGAGCCTACGAGCAGTACTTC
TRBD1 | TRBJ1-3 | once | TRBV6-1 | CASSVRTGHGNTIYF | TGTGCCAGCAGTGTCCGGACAGGGCATGGAAACACCATATATTTT
. | TRBJ1-5 | . | TRBV5-6 | CASSPAGGAAQHF | TGTGCCAGCAGCCCCGCCGGAGGAGCAGCCCAGCATTTT
. | TRBJ1-6 | . | TRBV27 | CASSLSIGLSSYNSPLHF | TGTGCCAGCAGTTTATCAATAGGGCTGAGCTCCTATAATTCACCCCTCCACTTT
TRBD1 | TRBJ1-1 | . | TRBV19 | CASSRRDRPYTEAFF | TGTGCCAGCAGTCGGAGGGACAGGCCGTACACTGAAGCTTTCTTT
. | TRBJ2-2 | . | TRBV27 | CASSRTGELFF | TGTGCCAGCAGTAGAACCGGGGAGCTGTTTTTT